This T cell receptor beta chain originates from a study of regulatory T cells in long-lasting Graves disease. The time point is: newly diagnosed GD, antithyroid drugs for less than 3 months. PBMCs provided the RNA from which the TCR library was made. In Xi'an, China, an endocrinology department was the source of patients. Study-wide results and limits: Favored usage of TRBV28, TRBJ1-2 and TRBJ2-5 was recorded in persistent disease.

Trimming removed 7 bases at V and 1 base at J, with 11 bases between. There are 13 residues in the CDR3. From germline, CDR1 is SGHNT and CDR2 YYREEE (reference sequence). Arm-PCR of CDR3 regions and iRepertoire HTBI primers were used to build TCR beta libraries. TCRdb called the multiplex PCR reads again in MiXCR, with one record for every CDR3 protein. This sample yields hundreds of thousands of distinct CDR3 sequences, of which approximately 15% are seen a single time; about 18% belongs to the top ten. On this clonotype: Its matching antigen is unknown.

These sequences were also reported in another study, on T cells in Graves' hyperthyroidism and ophthalmopathy. That paper states: An initial round of RT-PCR targeting the TCR CDR3 relied on the HTBI primer set.

The source of this sequence is a woman aged 25 to 39 with Graves disease. The V and J genes are TRBV5-4 and TRBJ1-1; D remains ambiguous. The sample in question was peripheral blood mononuclear cells (PBMCs), obtained at new diagnosis, from a patient treated with antithyroid drugs. This CDR3 is CASVSLGNTEAFF. The CDR3 DNA reads as TGTGCCAGCGTCTCCTTAGGGAACACTGAAGCTTTCTTT.